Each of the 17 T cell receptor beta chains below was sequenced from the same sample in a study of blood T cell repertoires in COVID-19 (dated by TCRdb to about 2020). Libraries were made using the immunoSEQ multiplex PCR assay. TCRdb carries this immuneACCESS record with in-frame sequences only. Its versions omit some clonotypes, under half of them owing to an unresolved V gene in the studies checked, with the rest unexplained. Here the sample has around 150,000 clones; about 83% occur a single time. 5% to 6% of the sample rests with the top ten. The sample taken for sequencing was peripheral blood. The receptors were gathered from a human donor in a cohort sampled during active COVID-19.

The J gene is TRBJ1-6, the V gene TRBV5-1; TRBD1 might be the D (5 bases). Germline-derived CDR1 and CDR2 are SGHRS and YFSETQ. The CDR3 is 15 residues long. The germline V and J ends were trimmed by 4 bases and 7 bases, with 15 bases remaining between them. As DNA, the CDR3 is TGCGCCAGCAGCCCCCCTGCGGGGACCAATTCACCCCTCCACTTT. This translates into CASSPPAGTNSPLHF.

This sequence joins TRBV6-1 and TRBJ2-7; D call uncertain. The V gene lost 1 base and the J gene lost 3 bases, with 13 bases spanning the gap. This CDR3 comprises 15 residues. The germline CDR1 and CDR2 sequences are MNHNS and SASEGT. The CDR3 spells CASSEVREPRYEQYF. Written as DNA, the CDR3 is TGTGCCAGCAGTGAAGTGAGAGAGCCCCGCTACGAGCAGTACTTC.

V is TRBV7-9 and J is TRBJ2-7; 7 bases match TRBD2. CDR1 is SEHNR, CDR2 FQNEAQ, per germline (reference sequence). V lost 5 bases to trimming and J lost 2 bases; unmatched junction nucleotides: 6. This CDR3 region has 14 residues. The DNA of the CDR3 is TGTGCCAGCAGCCGAGCGGGAATGGCCTACGAGCAGTACTTC. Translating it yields CASSRAGMAYEQYF.

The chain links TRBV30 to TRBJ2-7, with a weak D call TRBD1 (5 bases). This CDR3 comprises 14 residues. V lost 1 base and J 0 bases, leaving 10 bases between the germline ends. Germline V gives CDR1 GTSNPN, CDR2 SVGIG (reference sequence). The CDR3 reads CAWSADTGSYEQYF. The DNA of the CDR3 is TGTGCCTGGAGTGCGGACACAGGCTCCTACGAGCAGTACTTC.

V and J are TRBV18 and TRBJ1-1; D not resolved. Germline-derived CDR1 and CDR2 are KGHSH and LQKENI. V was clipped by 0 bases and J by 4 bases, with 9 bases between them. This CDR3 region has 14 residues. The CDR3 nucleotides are TGTGCCAGCTCACCACCGGACGGGATCACTGAAGCTTTCTTT. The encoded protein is CASSPPDGITEAFF. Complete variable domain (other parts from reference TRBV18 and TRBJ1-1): NAGVMQNPRHLVRRRGQEARLRCSPMKGHSHVYWYRQLPEEGLKFMVYLQKENIIDESGMPKERFSAEFPKEGPSILRIQQVVRGDSAAYFCASSPPDGITEAFFGQGTRLTVV.

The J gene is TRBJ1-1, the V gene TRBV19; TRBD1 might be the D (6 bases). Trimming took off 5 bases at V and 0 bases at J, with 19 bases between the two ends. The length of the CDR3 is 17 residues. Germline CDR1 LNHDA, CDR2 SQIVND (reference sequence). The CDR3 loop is CASSRESTGLVNTEAFF. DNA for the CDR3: TGTGCCAGTAGTCGCGAGTCGACAGGCTTAGTGAACACTGAAGCTTTCTTT.

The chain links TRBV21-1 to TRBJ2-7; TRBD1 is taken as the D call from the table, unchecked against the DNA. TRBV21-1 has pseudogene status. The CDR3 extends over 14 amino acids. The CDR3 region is CASSNGPLDYEQYF. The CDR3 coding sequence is TGTGCCAGCAGCAATGGGCCCCTTGACTACGAGCAGTACTTC.

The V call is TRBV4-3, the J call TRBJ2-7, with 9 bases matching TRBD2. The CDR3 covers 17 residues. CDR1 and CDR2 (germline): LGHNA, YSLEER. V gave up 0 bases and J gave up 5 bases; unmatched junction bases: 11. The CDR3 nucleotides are TGCGCCAGCAGCCAAGAGGAGCGGGGGGCTACCGCCGACGAGCAGTACTTC. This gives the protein CASSQEERGATADEQYF.

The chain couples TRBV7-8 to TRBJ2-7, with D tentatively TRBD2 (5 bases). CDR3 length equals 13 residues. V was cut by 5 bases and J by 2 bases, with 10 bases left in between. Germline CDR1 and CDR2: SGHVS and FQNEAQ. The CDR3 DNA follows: TGTGCCAGCAGCCGAGGGCGGACCTACGAGCAGTACTTC. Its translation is CASSRGRTYEQYF. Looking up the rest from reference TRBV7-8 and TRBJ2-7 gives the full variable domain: GAGVSQSPRYKVAKRGQDVALRCDPISGHVSLFWYQQALGQGPEFLTYFQNEAQLDKSGLPSDRFFAERPEGSVSTLKIQRTQQEDSAVYLCASSRGRTYEQYFGPGTRLTVT.

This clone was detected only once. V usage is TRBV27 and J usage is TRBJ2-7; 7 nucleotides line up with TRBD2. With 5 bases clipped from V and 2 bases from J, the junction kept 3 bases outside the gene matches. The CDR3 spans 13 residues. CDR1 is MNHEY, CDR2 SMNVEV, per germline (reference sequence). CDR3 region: CASSTSETYEQYF. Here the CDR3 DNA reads TGTGCCAGCAGTACTAGCGAAACCTACGAGCAGTACTTC.

The CDR3 sequence is CASSENPLQGARSPLHF. CDR3 bases: TGTGCCAGCAGTGAAAACCCGTTACAGGGGGCGCGATCACCCCTCCACTTT. This rearrangement joins TRBV2 to TRBJ1-6; 9 positions agree with TRBD1. The J segment lost 10 bases and the V segment lost 2 bases, leaving 12 bases of the junction unmatched. This CDR3 contains 17 residues. Germline V gene data show CDR1 as SNHLY and CDR2 as FYNNEI.

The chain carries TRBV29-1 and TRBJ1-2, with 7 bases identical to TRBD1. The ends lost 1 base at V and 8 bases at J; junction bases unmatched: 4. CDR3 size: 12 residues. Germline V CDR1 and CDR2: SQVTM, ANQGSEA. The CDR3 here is CSVEVRDRGYTF. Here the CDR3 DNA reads TGCAGCGTTGAAGTAAGGGACAGAGGCTACACCTTC. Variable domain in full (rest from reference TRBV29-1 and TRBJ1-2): SAVISQKPSRDICQRGTSLTIQCQVDSQVTMMFWYRQQPGQSLTLIATANQGSEATYESGFVIDKFPISRPNLTFSTLTVSNMSPEDSSIYLCSVEVRDRGYTFGSGTRLTVV.

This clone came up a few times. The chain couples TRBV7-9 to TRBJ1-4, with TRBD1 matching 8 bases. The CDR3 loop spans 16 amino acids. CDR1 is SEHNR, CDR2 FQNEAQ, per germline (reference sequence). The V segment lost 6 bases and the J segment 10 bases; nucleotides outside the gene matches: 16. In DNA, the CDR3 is TGTGCCAGCAGACCCGGACAGGGAGGGGTAGTAGGAAAACTGTTTTTT. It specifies CASRPGQGGVVGKLFF.

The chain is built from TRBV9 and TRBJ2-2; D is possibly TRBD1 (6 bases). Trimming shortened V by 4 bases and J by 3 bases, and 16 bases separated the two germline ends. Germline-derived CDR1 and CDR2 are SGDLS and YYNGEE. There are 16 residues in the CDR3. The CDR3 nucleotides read TGTGCCAGCAGCCTAGAGGCAGGGGCCTACACCGGGGAGCTGTTTTTT. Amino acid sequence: CASSLEAGAYTGELFF.

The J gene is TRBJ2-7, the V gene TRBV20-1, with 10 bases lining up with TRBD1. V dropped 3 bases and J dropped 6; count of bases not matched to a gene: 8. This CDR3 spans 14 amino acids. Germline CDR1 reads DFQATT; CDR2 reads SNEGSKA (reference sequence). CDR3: CSASHGQGVREQYF. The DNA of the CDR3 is TGCAGTGCTAGTCACGGACAGGGGGTTCGCGAGCAGTACTTC.

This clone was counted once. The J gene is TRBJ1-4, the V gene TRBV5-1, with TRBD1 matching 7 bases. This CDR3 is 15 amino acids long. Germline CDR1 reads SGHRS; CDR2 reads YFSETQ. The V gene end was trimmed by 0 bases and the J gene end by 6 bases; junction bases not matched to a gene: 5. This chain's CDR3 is CASSLASRGDEKLFF. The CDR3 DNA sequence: TGCGCCAGCAGCTTGGCCAGCAGGGGGGATGAAAAACTGTTTTTT. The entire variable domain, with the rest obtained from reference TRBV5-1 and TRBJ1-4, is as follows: KAGVTQTPRYLIKTRGQQVTLSCSPISGHRSVSWYQQTPGQGLQFLFEYFSETQRNKGNFPGRFSGRQFSNSRSEMNVSTLELGDSALYLCASSLASRGDEKLFFGSGTQLSVL.

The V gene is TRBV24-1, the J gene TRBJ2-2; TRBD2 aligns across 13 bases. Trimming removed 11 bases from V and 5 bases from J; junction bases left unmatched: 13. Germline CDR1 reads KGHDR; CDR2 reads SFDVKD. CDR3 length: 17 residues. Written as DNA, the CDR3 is TGTGCCATAGGCACCGCGGCGACTAGCGGGAGGACCGGGGAGCTGTTTTTT. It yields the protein CAIGTAATSGRTGELFF.